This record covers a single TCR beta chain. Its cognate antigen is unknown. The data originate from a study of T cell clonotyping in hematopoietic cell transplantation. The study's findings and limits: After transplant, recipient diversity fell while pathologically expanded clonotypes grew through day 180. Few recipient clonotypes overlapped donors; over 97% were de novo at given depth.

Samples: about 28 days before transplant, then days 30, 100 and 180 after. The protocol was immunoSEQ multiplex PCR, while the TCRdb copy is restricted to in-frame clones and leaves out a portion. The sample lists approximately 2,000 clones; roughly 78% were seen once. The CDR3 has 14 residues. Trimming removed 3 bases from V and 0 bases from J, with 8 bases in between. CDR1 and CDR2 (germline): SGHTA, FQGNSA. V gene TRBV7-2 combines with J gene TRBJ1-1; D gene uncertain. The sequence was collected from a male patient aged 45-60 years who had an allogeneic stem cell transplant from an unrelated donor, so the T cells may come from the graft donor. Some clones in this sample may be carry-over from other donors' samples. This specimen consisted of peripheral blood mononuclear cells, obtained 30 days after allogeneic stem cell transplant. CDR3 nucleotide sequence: TGTGCCAGCAGCTTTTCTCAAATGAACACTGAAGCTTTCTTT. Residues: CASSFSQMNTEAFF.